The T cell receptor (beta chain) under discussion was sequenced for a study of shared clonotypes between healthy human individuals. Study-wide context: Plates per donor: three CD4 naive, three CD4 memory, two CD8 naive, one CD8 memory.

Terminally differentiated effector memory CD45RA+ cells were excluded by CCR7 positive selection of CD45RO-negative cells. Per the germline V gene, CDR1 is MDHEN and CDR2 is SYDVKM. The CDR3 is 15 amino acids. V shed 5 bases and J shed 2 bases, with 13 bases lying between them. General observations from the study: Sharing across four donors was highest in naive CD4 (approximately 5%) and lowest in memory CD8 (roughly 0.4%). Apart from blood, nothing was sampled; tissue repertoires likely differ.

Each replicate PCR on the sorted subsets used roughly 210 ng DNA (roughly 32,000 T cell genomes). TCRdb's table, derived via immunoSEQ multiplex PCR, lists solely in-frame clones and lacks some. The repertoire consists of approximately 2,000,000 clones, with just over 90% occurring once and the leading ten covering about 1.7%. On this clone itself: What it recognizes is unknown.

The sample consisted of naive CD8+ T cells from PBMCs. The clonotype comes from a man younger than 35 in good health. Some clones in this sample may be carry-over from other donors' samples. V usage is TRBV28 and J usage is TRBJ2-1; D is perhaps TRBD2 (6 bases). The CDR3 coding sequence is TGTGCCAGCAGTCCGGGACTGAACCCCTACAATGAGCAGTTCTTC. Translation gives CASSPGLNPYNEQFF. The full variable domain, its missing parts supplied by reference TRBV28 and TRBJ2-1, is DVKVTQSSRYLVKRTGEKVFLECVQDMDHENMFWYRQDPGLGLRLIYFSYDVKMKEKGDIPEGYSVSREKKERFSLILESASTNQTSMYLCASSPGLNPYNEQFFGPGTRLTVL.